The 14 T cell receptor beta chains below all came from one sample that was sequenced in a study of Siglec-9 on CD8 T cells in melanoma. Generated by immunoSEQ multiplex PCR, the TCRdb table keeps only in-frame clones and is missing some. The repertoire holds about 36,000 clones, with roughly 80% as singletons. Input material: Siglec-9- CD8+ T cells sorted from blood. The origin of the receptors is a human donor in good health.

This clone was found once. The rearrangement links TRBV11-2 to TRBJ2-7, with D unresolved. The CDR3 consists of 12 residues. V lost 0 bases and J lost 6, with 6 bases in between. CDR1 and CDR2 (germline): SGHAT, FQNNGV. CDR3: CASSLDSSEQYF. As DNA, the CDR3 is TGTGCCAGCAGCTTAGATTCGAGCGAGCAGTACTTC. Variable domain in full (rest from reference TRBV11-2 and TRBJ2-7): EAGVAQSPRYKIIEKRQSVAFWCNPISGHATLYWYQQILGQGPKLLIQFQNNGVVDDSQLPKDRFSAERLKGVDSTLKIQPAKLEDSAVYLCASSLDSSEQYFGPGTRLTVT.

The chain joins TRBV21-1 to TRBJ2-3; TRBD2, the table's D call, lacks a check against the DNA. TRBV21-1 is a pseudogene segment. The CDR3 totals 20 residues. Written as DNA, the CDR3 is TGTGCCAGCAGCAAAAGACAAGTGACTAGCGGGAGGGCGACCACAGATACGCAGTATTTT. This encodes CASSKRQVTSGRATTDTQYF.

This clone was seen a single time. V and J are TRBV15 and TRBJ1-3, with a tentative D call TRBD1 (5 bases). V was cut by 0 bases and J by 0 bases, with 12 bases left in between. Germline CDR1 is LNHNV and CDR2 is YYDKDF (reference sequence). The CDR3 runs to 17 residues. CDR3 nucleotides: TGTGCCACCAGCAGAGATCAGGGCTGGAGCTCTGGAAACACCATATATTTT. Translation gives CATSRDQGWSSGNTIYF.

The V call is TRBV7-8, the J call TRBJ1-5; D gene ambiguous. The CDR3 is 15 residues long. Trimming cost V 0 bases and J 0 bases, with 6 bases left between them. CDR1 and CDR2 (germline): SGHVS, FQNEAQ. CDR3 nucleotide sequence: TGTGCCAGCAGCTTAGCGATGTATAGCAATCAGCCCCAGCATTTT. Translating gives CASSLAMYSNQPQHF.

This chain uses TRBV28 with TRBJ1-2; D might be TRBD1 (5 bases). This CDR3 comprises 13 residues. Trimming left V 3 bases short and J 2 bases short, with 7 bases between. Germline values: CDR1 MDHEN, CDR2 SYDVKM. CDR3 residues: CASSFGGNYGYTF. For the CDR3, the DNA is TGTGCCAGCAGTTTTGGGGGGAACTATGGCTACACCTTC.

The chain couples TRBV4-2 to TRBJ2-7; D possibly corresponds to TRBD1 (7 bases). Germline loops: CDR1 LGHNA, CDR2 YNFKEQ. Between the trimmed V and J ends, which lost 4 bases and 3 bases, there was a span of 16 bases. There are 15 residues in the CDR3. As DNA, the CDR3 is TGTGCCAGCAGCCTGATGGAGGGGGCGGTCTACGAGCAGTACTTC. This sequence encodes CASSLMEGAVYEQYF.

The DNA of the CDR3 is TGTGCCAGCAGCTCGGGGGGAGGTGGAAACACCATATATTTT. It is translated as CASSSGGGGNTIYF. This sequence joins TRBV5-6 and TRBJ1-3; maybe TRBD1 (5 bases). Trimming took 3 bases from V and 3 from J, leaving 10 bases between them. The CDR3 totals 14 residues. CDR1 is SGHDT and CDR2 is YYEEEE in the germline V gene.

The chain combines TRBV27 with TRBJ2-7; D is uncertain. V lost 6 bases, J lost 3 bases, and 9 bases lay in between. CDR3 length: 12 amino acids. Germline CDR1 MNHEY, CDR2 SMNVEV (reference sequence). The CDR3 region is CASSQSSYEQYF. CDR3 bases: TGTGCCAGCAGCCAATCCAGCTACGAGCAGTACTTC.

The rearrangement uses TRBV7-6 and TRBJ2-5; the match to TRBD2 covers 7 bases. The CDR3 runs 13 residues. The germline V gene encodes CDR1 SGHVS and CDR2 FNYEAQ. V lost 2 bases, J lost 4 bases, and 1 base stayed unmatched. The CDR3 coding sequence is TGTGCCAGCAGCTTATGGGGGGGAGAGACCCAGTACTTC. Protein product: CASSLWGGETQYF.

This clone was observed a handful of times. This CDR3 is also generated by other DNA sequences in the sample. V usage is TRBV28 and J usage is TRBJ2-1; TRBD2 agrees at 13 bases. The CDR3 loop spans 16 amino acids. The germline gives CDR1 MDHEN, CDR2 SYDVKM. The J segment lost 7 bases and the V segment lost 5 bases, leaving 8 bases of the junction unmatched. This chain's CDR3 is CASSPILAGGKNEQFF. CDR3 nucleotides: TGTGCCAGCAGTCCAATACTAGCGGGAGGGAAGAATGAGCAGTTCTTC.

The chain links TRBV5-1 to TRBJ1-1; D is uncertain. This CDR3 has 14 amino acids. Germline V gives CDR1 SGHRS, CDR2 YFSETQ. Deletions cut 0 bases from V and 4 bases from J, with 10 bases between. CDR3 region: CASSLGGGGTEAFF. CDR3 DNA: TGCGCCAGCAGCTTGGGAGGAGGTGGCACTGAAGCTTTCTTT.

This chain connects TRBV29-1 to TRBJ2-2; the D gene is possibly TRBD2 (5 bases). The length of the CDR3 is 15 residues. V was cut by 7 bases and J by 1 base, with 16 bases left in between. Germline V gives CDR1 SQVTM, CDR2 ANQGSEA. For the CDR3, the DNA is TGCAGCGGACGAGATTATGGAGGGAACACCGGGGAGCTGTTTTTT. It encodes CSGRDYGGNTGELFF.

V is TRBV7-9 and J is TRBJ2-3; D is tentatively TRBD1 or TRBD2 (5 bases each). V lost 0 bases, J lost 4 bases, and 14 bases lay in between. Germline CDR1 is SEHNR and CDR2 is FQNEAQ (reference sequence). The CDR3 length is 16 residues. Here the CDR3 reads CASSLAPSGPADTQYF. The CDR3 DNA is TGTGCCAGCAGCTTAGCTCCGTCGGGGCCAGCAGATACGCAGTATTTT.

V and J are TRBV5-1 and TRBJ2-7, with unresolved D. This CDR3 contains 14 residues. V lost 2 bases and J lost 0, with 9 bases in between. Germline CDR1 is SGHRS and CDR2 is YFSETQ. The CDR3 is CASSLDAHSYEQYF. CDR3 DNA sequence: TGCGCCAGCAGCTTAGACGCGCACTCCTACGAGCAGTACTTC. Supplemented by reference TRBV5-1 and TRBJ2-7, the full variable domain reads KAGVTQTPRYLIKTRGQQVTLSCSPISGHRSVSWYQQTPGQGLQFLFEYFSETQRNKGNFPGRFSGRQFSNSRSEMNVSTLELGDSALYLCASSLDAHSYEQYFGPGTRLTVT.